A single sample is the source of the 19 T cell receptor beta chains below, sequenced in a study of CD8+CD57+ T cells in acquired aplastic anemia. It was patients with CD8+CD57+ cell expansion by flow cytometry who were chosen for sequencing. For CDR3 and TCR beta VDJ profiling, genomic DNA was the template used. One entry per CDR3 protein results from TCRdb running MiXCR on the reads. Found here are about 160,000 distinct CDR3 sequences, roughly 48% of them singletons; the top ten hold approximately 3%. Sequencing was carried out using sorted CD4+, CD8+, or CD8+CD57+ T cells (not recorded which) from PBMCs. The receptors here all came from a human donor with aplastic anemia.

This clonotype was observed many times. V usage is TRBV20-1 and J usage is TRBJ2-3; TRBD2 matches 8 bases. CDR3 length: 13 residues. J lost 1 base, V lost 5 bases, and 2 bases had no gene match. CDR1 is DFQATT and CDR2 is SNEGSKA in the germline V gene (reference sequence). Here the CDR3 reads CSALTSGTDTQYF. The CDR3 DNA reads as TGCAGTGCTTTGACTAGCGGCACAGATACGCAGTATTTT.

There are a few counts of this clonotype. The rearrangement uses TRBV6-1 and TRBJ2-5, with D uncertain. Trimming took off 1 base at V and 5 bases at J, with 17 bases between the two ends. This CDR3 comprises 16 residues. Germline CDR1 reads MNHNS; CDR2 reads SASEGT. The CDR3 spells CASSEGLGRYKETQYF. CDR3 DNA sequence: TGTGCCAGCAGTGAAGGATTAGGCAGGTACAAGGAGACCCAGTACTTC.

This clonotype was seen repeatedly, ten times or more. This rearrangement joins TRBV4-3 to TRBJ2-7; perhaps TRBD2 as D (5 bases). CDR1 and CDR2 from the germline V gene are LGHNA and YSLEER. With 1 base removed from V and 3 bases from J, the gap between germline ends came to 16 bases. The length of the CDR3 is 16 residues. CDR3 loop: CASSQGGWGEGYEQYF. The CDR3 DNA reads as TGCGCCAGCAGCCAAGGGGGTTGGGGAGAGGGCTACGAGCAGTACTTC.

For this clonotype: A read error may explain this, as a much larger clone is one base away. V usage is TRBV19 and J usage is TRBJ2-3, with 8 nucleotides matching TRBD1. The J call is in doubt because the DNA end fits TRBJ1-5 better. Germline-derived CDR1 and CDR2 are LNHDA and SQIVND (reference sequence). The CDR3 has 16 amino acids. The CDR3 here is CASSDRGRGFADTQHF. As DNA, the CDR3 is TGTGCCAGTAGTGACAGGGGACGGGGTTTCGCGGATACGCAGCATTTT.

The chain links TRBV7-9 to TRBJ2-3; D remains unclear. Trimming took off 5 bases at V and 3 bases at J, with 6 bases between the two ends. Looked up from germline, CDR1 is SEHNR and CDR2 is FQNEAQ (reference sequence). The length of the CDR3 is 12 residues. For the CDR3, the DNA is TGTGCCAGCAGCCCAGAAACAGATACGCAGTATTTT. It specifies CASSPETDTQYF.

The chain has TRBV15 and TRBJ2-7; 11 nucleotides line up with TRBD2. This CDR3 is 16 amino acids long. Per the germline V gene, CDR1 is LNHNV and CDR2 is YYDKDF (reference sequence). V shed 3 bases, J shed 5 bases, and the junction held 9 bases outside the gene matches. As DNA, the CDR3 is TGTGCCACCAGCAGGCCTCGACTAGCGGGATCTCACGAGCAGTACTTC. Translation: CATSRPRLAGSHEQYF.

The chain links TRBV6-1 to TRBJ2-3, with 14 positions matching TRBD2. The CDR3 covers 14 residues. Per the germline V gene, CDR1 is MNHNS and CDR2 is SASEGT. Trimming cost V 8 bases and J 9 bases; bases outside gene matches: 7. The DNA of the CDR3 is TGTGCCAGCGAGGGGACTAGCGGGAGAGGCACGCAGTATTTT. This gives the protein CASEGTSGRGTQYF.

The chain couples TRBV9 to TRBJ1-1; possible D gene TRBD1, 5 bases. Germline V gene data show CDR1 as SGDLS and CDR2 as YYNGEE. The CDR3 covers 13 residues. Trimming stripped 3 bases from V and 3 bases from J, with 9 bases between. The CDR3 bases are TGTGCCAGCAGCGCACGGACACACACTGAAGCTTTCTTT. Translation: CASSARTHTEAFF.

V gene TRBV5-1 combines with J gene TRBJ1-6; 8 nucleotides match TRBD1. Trimming at V came to 4 bases and at J to 7 bases, leaving 4 bases not matched to a gene. The CDR3 length is 14 residues. The germline V gene encodes CDR1 SGHRS and CDR2 YFSETQ. The CDR3 DNA is TGCGCCAGCAGCATCCGGGACAGGAATTCACCCCTCCACTTT. Residues: CASSIRDRNSPLHF.

The genes are TRBV24-1 and TRBJ2-1; the D gene is possibly TRBD1 (5 bases). The CDR3 consists of 16 residues. Germline V gene lookup returns CDR1 KGHDR and CDR2 SFDVKD. Between the trimmed V and J ends, which lost 5 bases and 3 bases, there was a span of 16 bases. The CDR3 protein is CATSVRREAGYNEQFF. CDR3 in DNA: TGTGCCACCAGTGTCCGCAGGGAAGCCGGCTACAATGAGCAGTTCTTC.

This clonotype was recorded at least ten times. This chain uses TRBV6-1 with TRBJ2-7; 7 positions match TRBD2. Germline V gene sequence: CDR1 MNHNS, CDR2 SASEGT. This CDR3 has 13 residues. V was clipped by 6 bases and J by 1 base; unmatched bases: 3. The CDR3 sequence is CASRGGVSYEQYF. The CDR3 coding sequence is TGTGCCAGCAGGGGGGGGGTATCCTACGAGCAGTACTTC.

The count of this clonotype is one. This may arise from a read error, as a much more abundant clone is one base away. This chain connects TRBV9 to TRBJ1-2, with 8 bases matching TRBD1. This CDR3 comprises 14 residues. The germline V gene encodes CDR1 SGDLS and CDR2 YYNGEE. The J segment lost 8 bases and the V segment lost 4 bases, leaving 10 bases of the junction unmatched. The CDR3 region is CASSLGAGGRGYTF. Written as DNA, the CDR3 is TGTGCCAGCAGCCTAGGGGCAGGGGGCCGAGGCTACACCTTC.

This clonotype appeared many times. The CDR3 protein is CASGHQEQGDQPQHF. CDR3 nucleotide sequence: TGTGCTAGTGGCCACCAGGAACAGGGGGATCAGCCCCAGCATTTT. The rearrangement links TRBV12-5 to TRBJ1-5, with TRBD1 identical over 8 bases. Germline values: CDR1 LGHNT, CDR2 FRNRAP. Losses at the gene ends were 6 bases for V and 5 bases for J; bases not matched to a gene: 9. The length of the CDR3 is 15 residues.

Remarks on this clonotype: A read error may produce the germline difference seen at one junction end. CDR3 in amino acids: CASSWDNYEQYF. The CDR3 DNA is TGTGCCAGCAGCTGGGACAACTACGAGCAGTACTTC. The chain couples TRBV5-3 to TRBJ2-7; the D gene is possibly TRBD1 (6 bases). TRBV5-3 counts as an open reading frame of uncertain function. This CDR3 has 12 amino acids.

This clonotype was observed a handful of times. The J gene is TRBJ1-2, the V gene TRBV5-1; 8 bases map to TRBD1. This CDR3 has 14 amino acids. Unmatched junction bases numbered 8, after V lost 2 bases and J lost 8 bases. Germline V gives CDR1 SGHRS, CDR2 YFSETQ. The CDR3, as DNA: TGCGCCAGCAGCTTCGATTCAGGGGGCCAAGGCTACACCTTC. Translated: CASSFDSGGQGYTF.

This chain uses TRBV19 with TRBJ1-4; no firm D call. The CDR3 runs to 19 residues. Germline assignment: CDR1 LNHDA and CDR2 SQIVND (reference sequence). The V end lost 1 base, the J end lost 3 bases, and 21 bases lay between the germline ends. CDR3 sequence reads: CASSIGFSFPVFANEKLFF. Written as DNA, the CDR3 is TGTGCCAGTAGTATAGGATTTTCGTTCCCGGTATTTGCTAATGAAAAACTGTTTTTT.

This clonotype showed up many times. J is TRBJ2-7 and V is TRBV15; D could derive from TRBD1 or TRBD2 (6 bases each). From germline, CDR1 is LNHNV and CDR2 YYDKDF (reference sequence). This CDR3 contains 16 residues. Trimming removed 0 bases at V and 0 bases at J, with 12 bases between. The CDR3 DNA reads TGTGCCACCAGCAGAGACCGGGGGACAACCTCCTACGAGCAGTACTTC. Translated, it gives CATSRDRGTTSYEQYF. Drawing the rest from reference TRBV15 and TRBJ2-7, the complete variable domain is DAMVIQNPRYQVTQFGKPVTLSCSQTLNHNVMYWYQQKSSQAPKLLFHYYDKDFNNEADTPDNFQSRRPNTSFCFLDIRSPGLGDTAMYLCATSRDRGTTSYEQYFGPGTRLTVT.

This clonotype was found many times. The gene calls are TRBV5-6 and TRBJ1-4; D is unclear. Trimming pared 2 bases from V and 3 bases from J, leaving 14 bases between. This CDR3 comprises 16 residues. Germline V gene lookup returns CDR1 SGHDT and CDR2 YYEEEE. The CDR3, as DNA: TGTGCCAGCAGCTTTTGGCGGGAGGCCGCTAATGAAAAACTGTTTTTT. It encodes CASSFWREAANEKLFF.

This clonotype was seen many times. The chain is built from TRBV2 and TRBJ1-2, with 10 bases fitting TRBD1. J lost 4 bases, V lost 4 bases, and 6 bases had no gene match. The CDR3 is 15 amino acids. The germline V gene has CDR1 SNHLY and CDR2 FYNNEI. DNA of the CDR3: TGTGCCAGCAGTGTATTGAGGGACAGGGGCTATGGCTACACCTTC. Its protein product is CASSVLRDRGYGYTF.